Listed below are T cell receptor beta chains from one sample, sequenced in a study of tumor-infiltrating lymphocytes in primary liver carcinoma. MiXCR, applied by TCRdb to the multiplex PCR reads, yields one record per CDR3 protein. The profile covers nearly 200,000 distinct CDR3 sequences, with less than 75% appearing a single time and roughly 6.4% taken by the ten largest. Sequenced input: peripheral blood. All receptors derive from a woman in her sixties or seventies with primary liver carcinoma and hepatitis B virus infection. CDR3s include the opening cysteine and the closing phenylalanine or tryptophan. D genes are given only for firm matches.

>TRBV6-6|NA|TRBJ1-2
CASGEGQNRYTF
>TRBV29-1|NA|TRBJ1-1
CSAETRGAVRAFF
>TRBV28|NA|TRBJ2-1
CASSPGKSTGVYNEQFF
>TRBV7-9|NA|TRBJ1-4
CASSRGGTYEKLFF
>TRBV29-1|NA|TRBJ2-1
CSIHQTGWYNEQFF
>TRBV29-1|TRBD2|TRBJ2-3
CSVENQRGSTDTQYF
>TRBV6-6|TRBD2|TRBJ2-5
CASSNPRTSGTGETQYF
>TRBV24-1|NA|TRBJ2-2
CATGTTGELFF
>TRBV30|NA|TRBJ2-7
CAWSALGRGVGGEQYF
>TRBV12-3/TRBV12-4|TRBD2|TRBJ2-7
CACSFRIGGRTREQYF
>TRBV12-3/TRBV12-4|NA|TRBJ1-2
CASSSPETGNGYTF
>TRBV11-2|TRBD1|TRBJ1-6
CASSSEGTGGSPLHF
>TRBV29-1|TRBD1|TRBJ2-3
CRLGRQGQTDTQYF
>TRBV28|NA|TRBJ2-7
CANRSTPPRGEQYF
>TRBV11-1|NA|TRBJ1-1
CTSGPREKGMYTEAFF
>TRBV12-3/TRBV12-4|TRBD2|TRBJ2-3
CASSPTSGISTDTQYF
>TRBV11-3|NA|TRBJ2-1
CASSSRRGETQFF
>TRBV6-6|NA|TRBJ2-2
CASSYYRGSGELFF
>TRBV13|NA|TRBJ2-7
CACSLGEPGTFTYEQYF
>TRBV11-3|NA|TRBJ2-1
CASSLRSGRGGNEQFF
>TRBV7-9|NA|TRBJ1-1
CASSFQGQNTEAFF
>TRBV11-2|NA|TRBJ2-5
CASSLITEPQETQYF
>TRBV14|TRBD2|TRBJ2-1
CASSLRLAHYNEQFF
>TRBV6-1|TRBD1|TRBJ2-2
CASSEAGTATGELFF
>TRBV6-5|NA|TRBJ1-5
CASSYSGQGNQPQHF
>TRBV28|TRBD2|TRBJ2-7
CATRLADHGSYEQYF
>TRBV4-2|TRBD2|TRBJ2-1
CASSQVPTSGYNDQFF
>TRBV28|NA|TRBJ2-5
CASTQAGGLQTQYF
>TRBV7-9|TRBD1|TRBJ2-5
CASSFRDRYQETQCF
>TRBV28|NA|TRBJ1-1
CASSELNTEAFF
>TRBV11-2|NA|TRBJ2-1
CASSPDSGYMEQLF
>TRBV11-2|NA|TRBJ2-5
CASSLDQGPQETQYF
>TRBV5-1|NA|TRBJ1-2
CASSRVPGRMDYGYTF
>TRBV28|NA|TRBJ2-1
CASSSGFSGEQSF
>TRBV4-1|TRBD2|TRBJ2-1
CASSQELAPSYNEQFF
>TRBV4-2|NA|TRBJ2-3
CASIQDGQQDTQYF
>TRBV7-9|NA|TRBJ2-3
CASSLFFSVPPTDTQYF
>TRBV28|TRBD2|TRBJ2-3
CASSPSGIDTQYF